The next 10 T cell receptor beta chains were all read from a single sample in a study of cytomegalovirus exposure and HLA in healthy donors. Primers for the PCR totalled 60 Vbeta and 13 Jbeta. Sequencing used immunoSEQ multiplex PCR; TCRdb keeps in-frame clones, though not all of them. The table lists 110,000 to 150,000 clones, approximately 80% of them singletons. The specimen sequenced was PBMCs. These receptors all come from a woman aged 40 to 50 in good health and CMV-seronegative.

V and J are TRBV28 and TRBJ1-5; 7 nucleotides align to TRBD1. Germline V gene sequence: CDR1 MDHEN, CDR2 SYDVKM. V lost 6 bases, J lost 0 bases, and 14 bases stayed unmatched. There are 18 residues in the CDR3. The CDR3 coding sequence is TGTGCCAGCAGGAGGGGACAGCGTCGCGTGAATAGCAATCAGCCCCAGCATTTT. Its protein product is CASRRGQRRVNSNQPQHF.

DNA of the CDR3: TGCGCCAGCAGTGTGACGGGGATCAGTGGCTACACCTTC. This codes for CASSVTGISGYTF. The chain carries TRBV5-1 and TRBJ1-2; D gene ambiguous. V lost 5 bases and J 7 bases, leaving 15 bases between the germline ends. From germline, CDR1 is SGHRS and CDR2 YFSETQ. The CDR3 runs 13 residues.

The CDR3 sequence is CASTKQGQGPREQYF. As DNA, the CDR3 is TGTGCCAGCACCAAGCAGGGACAAGGCCCCCGGGAGCAGTACTTC. The chain joins TRBV28 to TRBJ2-7; D is possibly TRBD1 (6 bases). CDR1 is MDHEN, CDR2 SYDVKM, per germline. V lost 7 bases and J lost 7, with 23 bases in between. This CDR3 is built from 15 residues.

The chain carries TRBV10-2 and TRBJ2-7, with TRBD1 matching over 8 bases. CDR1 is WSHSY and CDR2 is SAAADI in the germline V gene. The ends lost 0 bases at V and 11 bases at J; junction bases unmatched: 9. CDR3 size: 14 residues. CDR3 DNA: TGCGCCAGCAGTGAGTCTGTCTATCCGGGACAGGAGTACTTC. It codes for CASSESVYPGQEYF.

This chain connects TRBV5-1 to TRBJ2-3; maybe TRBD2 (6 bases). This CDR3 is built from 14 residues. V was trimmed by 4 bases and J by 4 bases, leaving 13 bases between them. The germline gives CDR1 SGHRS, CDR2 YFSETQ. The CDR3 DNA follows: TGCGCCAGCAGCGTCGTGGGGGGTGCAGATACGCAGTATTTT. Translated: CASSVVGGADTQYF.

This clone has just a few counts. The rearrangement joins TRBV5-1 to TRBJ2-3; 9 nucleotides agree with TRBD1. The CDR3 sequence is 15 residues long. V shed 8 bases and J 2 bases; nucleotides not matched to a gene: 9. Germline values: CDR1 SGHRS, CDR2 YFSETQ. CDR3 DNA sequence: TGCGCCAGTCTCCCGGGACAGGGTATCACAGATACGCAGTATTTT. Translation gives CASLPGQGITDTQYF.

The chain carries TRBV5-1 and TRBJ1-3; D is unclear. The CDR3 sequence is 17 residues long. Germline-derived CDR1 and CDR2 are SGHRS and YFSETQ. Trimming stripped 4 bases from V and 0 bases from J, with 17 bases between. CDR3 nucleotide sequence: TGCGCCAGCAGCCAACCCCAACCGGGAGGCTCTGGAAACACCATATATTTT. Its protein is CASSQPQPGGSGNTIYF.

V is TRBV7-2 and J is TRBJ2-3; TRBD2 matches at 11 bases. Germline CDR1 and CDR2: SGHTA and FQGNSA. The CDR3 is made up of 15 amino acids. V trimming: 1 base; J trimming: 6 bases; junction bases outside the gene matches: 3. CDR3 in amino acids: CASSLVAGGLDTQYF. DNA of the CDR3: TGTGCCAGCAGCTTAGTAGCGGGAGGGCTTGATACGCAGTATTTT.

The count of this clone is one. The rearrangement links TRBV6-6 to TRBJ1-5, with no clear D. This CDR3 has 16 amino acids. The V end was cut by 2 bases, the J end by 0 bases, with 11 bases between. The germline V gene has CDR1 MNHNY and CDR2 SVGAGI (reference sequence). CDR3 sequence: CASSYVGDYSNQPQHF. The CDR3 DNA sequence: TGTGCCAGCAGTTACGTCGGGGATTATAGCAATCAGCCCCAGCATTTT.

This sequence joins TRBV5-1 and TRBJ1-1; unclear D gene. Per germline, CDR1 SGHRS and CDR2 YFSETQ. CDR3 size: 13 residues. V lost 4 bases to trimming and J lost 5 bases, with 12 bases between them. CDR3 loop: CASSADWGTEAFF. DNA for the CDR3: TGCGCCAGCAGCGCGGACTGGGGTACTGAAGCTTTCTTT.